The source of this TCR beta chain is a study of shared clonotypes between healthy human individuals (dated by TCRdb to 2018 to 2020). A note on the overall study: The cohort comprised a couple of women and a few men aged 18 to 49 years. Each donor's leukapheresis produced roughly between roughly 0.85 and 10 billion PBMCs. Different laboratories and diverse techniques were used to prepare libraries and sequence TCR repertoires, to increase sequencing depth and limit assay-specific biases. For each donor, CD4 naive and CD4 memory were each run on three plates, CD8 naive on two plates, and CD8 memory on one plate. Blood TCR repertoires of roughly five healthy adults were deeply sequenced to estimate repertoire size and the extent of clonotype sharing between individuals. Results the study describes overall, beyond this receptor: Sampling was limited to blood, and TCR repertoires in tissue likely differ from TCR repertoires in blood. Pairwise subsampling indicated that sequencing depth was expected to affect the degree of clonotype sharing among donors. Because the study included a small number of donors, the genetic and exposure-history diversity represented was limited. Naive subsets generally had larger estimated clonotype richness than memory subsets did. When several donors were compared, the shared fraction of clonotypes was about 5% for naive CD4, roughly 3.4% for naive CD8, 2% to 2.5% for memory CD4, and 0.35% to 0.4% for memory CD8. Compared with non-shared clonotypes, the clonotypes found in all four sorted-subset donors had higher generation probabilities. Even with the large sequencing depth, rarefaction of the sorted-subset datasets indicated that sequencing was incomplete.

The donors were healthy, HIV-negative adults who had no recently reported acute infections or vaccinations. Every donor was a Caucasian adult living in Nashville, Tennessee, USA. Magnetic negative selection was used to enrich CD4+ T cells, after which naive cells were positively selected on CD45RA and the negative fraction became the memory subset. Blood was collected by leukapheresis, and PBMCs were isolated by Ficoll-Histopaque density gradient centrifugation and then cryopreserved in liquid nitrogen vapor phase. Analytical flow cytometry was used to check the purity and quantity of each magnetically sorted T cell population. Each sorted fraction had its genomic DNA isolated and then quantified by UV absorbance on a Nanodrop 2000c. As concerns this clone: The target of this receptor is not known. There are no base qualities to consult, and no much larger clone falls within one base.

Using the deep immunoSEQ assay, multiplex PCR amplified TCR CDR3 regions from genomic DNA. Genomic DNA extracted from each cell subset was distributed evenly over all wells of several immunoSEQ 96-well plates, and each plate served as one replicate. For sorted subsets, each replicate PCR was loaded with 200 to 250 ng genomic DNA, equivalent to about 33,000 T cell genomes. Purified libraries were measured with a Qubit 3.0 fluorometer, size-checked on a Bioanalyzer 2100, and measured again with the KAPA Library Quantification kit. Every immunoSEQ 96-well plate was sequenced on a separate single-read 150-cycle Illumina NextSeq 550 flow cell. Under the source paper's analysis protocol: Because the immunoSEQ output held only junctional sequences and lacked quality scores, the filtering could not match the filtering applied to full-length reads. To assign V/J genes and CDR3, sequences were annotated using PyIR, a Python wrapper for IgBLAST v1.9, with IMGT germline references. Reads with weak V/J assignments (E-value above 1e-6), missing CDR3, stop codons, out-of-frame junctions, or ambiguous translated residues were removed. V3J clonotypes were defined by identical inferred V gene, J gene, and CDR3 amino acid sequence. Percentage overlap between repertoires was computed as shared unique clonotypes divided by the size of the smaller repertoire. Three approaches were used to assess repertoire richness: RTK rarefaction, the Chao1 estimator, and Recon v2.1 estimates of unobserved clonotypes. Generation probabilities were computed with OLGA for all TCRbeta clonotypes obtained by the gDNA method from a few donors. Imported from immuneACCESS, the table was reduced by TCRdb to in-frame sequences with V and J called. These copies leave out some clones; in studies compared against another copy, an unresolved V gene accounts for under half, and the cause of the remainder is not known. The D gene and trimming were derived from the DNA, and the V and J assignments and clone size from that table. Across this sample there are roughly 2.5 million clones, with 90% to 95% seen only once. About 0.13% of the sample goes to the ten largest clones.

The germline V gene (reference sequence) provides CDR1 MNHEY and CDR2 SMNVEV. V is pared back by 5 bases and J by 14 bases, with 16 bases lying between the germline termini. From the cysteine up to the phenylalanine, the CDR3 has a length of 13 residues. Of the read, only the CDR3 DNA is kept; its 39 bases are in frame from base 1. Material: naive CD4+ T cells sorted from blood. The sample's cell subset or site label, decoded: CD45RA+ positively selected. Rearrangement joined TRBV27 to TRBJ1-6; the D gene is perhaps TRBD1, from 6 matching bases. This clonotype originated in a man between 18 and 29 years old in good health. The sequenced DNA is TGTGCCAGCAGTCGGGACACCTCGAGGTCCCTCCACTTT. Its protein is CASSRDTSRSLHF.